This TCR beta chain comes out of a study of molecular identifiers for immune sequencing clone quantification. CDR1 is MGHRA, CDR2 YSYEKL, per germline. The CDR3 runs to 16 residues. V lost 0 bases and J lost 2, with 13 bases in between. Previously published methods and listed TCR primers were used for the bulk TCR libraries. TCRdb processed the PCR reads anew with MiXCR; each CDR3 protein has one entry. The profile shows 250,000 to 400,000 distinct CDR3 sequences, around 21% of them singletons. With regard to this clonotype: Its specificity is unknown. A single base separates this from a much larger clone, so it may be a read error.

Between roughly 19,000 and 1,100,000 sorted cells, with 10%, 30% or 50% RNA, yielded naive CD8 libraries. Overall study findings and caveats: A shared barcode on identical TCR molecules could lead to underestimated sizes for highly expanded clones.

What was sequenced was naive CD8+ T cells from blood, with Jurkat cell RNA spiked in. The subset: FACS-sorted CD8+CD4-CCR7+CD45RA+ naive T cells. This receptor was taken from a human donor in good health. Some libraries in this study had Jurkat cell RNA spiked in. V gene TRBV4-1 combines with J gene TRBJ1-2; D possibly corresponds to TRBD1 (6 bases). The CDR3 protein is CASSQDPGTPNYGYTF. As DNA, the CDR3 is TGCGCCAGCAGCCAAGATCCGGGGACACCAAACTATGGCTACACCTTC.